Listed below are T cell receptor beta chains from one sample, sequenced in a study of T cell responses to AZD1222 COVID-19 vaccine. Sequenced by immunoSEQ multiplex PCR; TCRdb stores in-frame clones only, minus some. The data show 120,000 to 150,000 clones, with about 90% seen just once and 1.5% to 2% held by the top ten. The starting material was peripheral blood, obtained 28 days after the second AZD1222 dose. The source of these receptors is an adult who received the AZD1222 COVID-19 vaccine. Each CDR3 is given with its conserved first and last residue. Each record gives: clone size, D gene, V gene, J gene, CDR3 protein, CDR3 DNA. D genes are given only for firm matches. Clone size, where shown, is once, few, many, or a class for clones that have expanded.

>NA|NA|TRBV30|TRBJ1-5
CAWSGPGLGNQPQHF
TGTGCCTGGAGTGGCCCGGGGCTGGGCAATCAGCCCCAGCATTTT
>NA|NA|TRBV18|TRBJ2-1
CASSPSSETEQFF
TGTGCCAGCTCACCTTCTAGCGAGACTGAGCAGTTCTTC
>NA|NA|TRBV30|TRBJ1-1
CAWGNRREAFF
TGTGCCTGGGGGAACAGGAGAGAAGCTTTCTTT
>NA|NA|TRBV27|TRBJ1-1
CASRGEGYTEAFF
TGTGCCAGCAGGGGGGAGGGGTACACTGAAGCTTTCTTT
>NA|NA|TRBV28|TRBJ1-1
CASSLAIGTEAFF
TGTGCCAGCAGTCTAGCCATTGGCACTGAAGCTTTCTTT
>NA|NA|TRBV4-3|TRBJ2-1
CASSQGERGGNEQFF
TGCGCCAGCAGCCAAGGTGAGCGAGGAGGCAATGAGCAGTTCTTC
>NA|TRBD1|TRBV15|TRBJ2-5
CATSRDRGDPETQYF
TGTGCCACCAGCCGGGACAGGGGGGATCCAGAGACCCAGTACTTC
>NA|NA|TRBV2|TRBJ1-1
CASSGQRMNTEAFF
TGTGCCAGCAGCGGACAGAGAATGAACACTGAAGCTTTCTTT
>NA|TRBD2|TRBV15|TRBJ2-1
CATSRAAGVHNEQFF
TGTGCCACCAGCAGAGCCGCGGGGGTCCACAATGAGCAGTTCTTC
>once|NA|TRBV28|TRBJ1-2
CASRRTENYGYTF
TGTGCCAGCAGGCGGACGGAGAACTATGGCTACACCTTC
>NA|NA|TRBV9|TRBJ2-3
CASSPRERVTTDTQYF
TGTGCCAGCAGCCCGAGGGAGCGGGTCACGACAGATACGCAGTATTTT
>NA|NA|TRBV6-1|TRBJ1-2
CASGVATGDYGYTF
TGTGCCAGCGGTGTTGCGACGGGCGACTATGGCTACACCTTC
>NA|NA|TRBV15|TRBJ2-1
CATSREKGWEQFF
TGTGCCACCAGCAGGGAAAAGGGGTGGGAGCAGTTCTTC
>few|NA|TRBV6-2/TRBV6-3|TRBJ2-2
CASSTNPADRTNTGELFF
TGTGCCAGCAGTACCAACCCCGCCGACAGGACCAACACCGGGGAGCTGTTTTTT
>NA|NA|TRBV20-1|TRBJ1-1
CSASIGVGTEAFF
TGCAGTGCTAGTATAGGGGTTGGCACTGAAGCTTTCTTT
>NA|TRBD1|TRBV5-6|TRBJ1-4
CASSQQGSREKLFF
TGTGCCAGCAGCCAACAGGGGTCCCGGGAAAAACTGTTTTTT
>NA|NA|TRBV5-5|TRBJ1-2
CASSRHSPTQGDYGYTF
TGTGCCAGCAGCCGCCATAGTCCCACTCAGGGTGACTATGGCTACACCTTC
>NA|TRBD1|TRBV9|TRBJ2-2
CASSAGGANTGELFF
TGTGCCAGCAGCGCAGGGGGCGCAAACACCGGGGAGCTGTTTTTT
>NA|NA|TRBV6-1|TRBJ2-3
CASSEYYGTFTTQYF
TGTGCCAGCAGTGAATACTACGGGACCTTCACTACGCAGTATTTT
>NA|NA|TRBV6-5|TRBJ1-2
CASSSPNYGYTF
TGTGCCAGCAGTTCTCCAAACTATGGCTACACCTTC
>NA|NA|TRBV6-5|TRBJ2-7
CASSPGLPEQYF
TGTGCCAGCAGCCCCGGTTTGCCCGAGCAGTACTTC
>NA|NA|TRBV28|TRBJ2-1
CASSLLQMNSYNEQFF
TGTGCCAGCAGTTTATTACAAATGAACTCCTACAATGAGCAGTTCTTC
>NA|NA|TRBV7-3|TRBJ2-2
CASSVGQTGELFF
TGTGCCAGCAGCGTTGGACAGACCGGGGAGCTGTTTTTT
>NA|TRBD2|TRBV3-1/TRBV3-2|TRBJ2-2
CASSQIAGGPNTGELFF
TGTGCCAGCAGCCAAATAGCGGGGGGCCCGAACACCGGGGAGCTGTTTTTT
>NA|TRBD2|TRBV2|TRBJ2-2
CASSVRTRNTGELFF
TGTGCCAGCAGTGTGCGGACTAGGAACACCGGGGAGCTGTTTTTT
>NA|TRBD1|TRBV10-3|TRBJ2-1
CAISESSPRTGAYNEQFF
TGTGCCATCAGTGAGTCTTCCCCCCGGACAGGAGCCTACAATGAGCAGTTCTTC
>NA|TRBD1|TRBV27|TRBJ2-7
CASSLTLGQGPSYEQYF
TGTGCCAGCAGTTTAACACTTGGACAGGGTCCCTCCTACGAGCAGTACTTC
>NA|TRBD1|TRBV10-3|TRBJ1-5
CAISQGQNGQPQHF
TGTGCCATCAGCCAGGGACAGAATGGGCAGCCCCAGCATTTT
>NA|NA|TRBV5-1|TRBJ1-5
CASSLSQNQPQHF
TGCGCCAGCAGCTTGAGCCAGAATCAGCCCCAGCATTTT
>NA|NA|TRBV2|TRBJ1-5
CASSVSGGNQPQHF
TGTGCCAGCAGTGTCTCAGGGGGCAATCAGCCCCAGCATTTT
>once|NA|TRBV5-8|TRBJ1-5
CASSHRVGSNQPQHF
TGTGCCAGCAGCCACCGTGTCGGTAGCAATCAGCCCCAGCATTTT
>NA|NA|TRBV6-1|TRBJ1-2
CASSESGQSWYGYTF
TGTGCCAGCAGTGAGTCAGGACAGAGCTGGTATGGCTACACCTTC
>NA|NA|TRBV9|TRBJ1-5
CASSDGGNNQPQHF
TGTGCCAGCAGTGATGGGGGGAACAATCAGCCCCAGCATTTT
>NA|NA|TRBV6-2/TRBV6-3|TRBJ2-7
CASSYYDTSYEQYF
TGTGCCAGCAGTTACTACGACACATCCTACGAGCAGTACTTC
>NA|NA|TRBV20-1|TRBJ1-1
CSASFFAGAMNTEAFF
TGCAGTGCTAGTTTTTTTGCAGGGGCGATGAACACTGAAGCTTTCTTT
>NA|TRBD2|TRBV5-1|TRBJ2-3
CASSRAGTSYDTQYF
TGCGCCAGCAGCCGAGCAGGGACTAGTTATGATACGCAGTATTTT
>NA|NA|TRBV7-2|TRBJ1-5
CASSSPQGISNSQHF
TGTGCCAGCAGCTCCCCACAGGGTATAAGCAATTCCCAGCATTTT
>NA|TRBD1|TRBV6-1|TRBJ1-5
CASSVGLGQAGSPQHF
TGTGCCAGCAGTGTTGGGTTAGGACAGGCCGGTTCGCCCCAGCATTTT
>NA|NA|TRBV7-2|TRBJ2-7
CASSPNEGPSYEQYF
TGTGCCAGCAGCCCTAACGAGGGGCCCTCCTACGAGCAGTACTTC
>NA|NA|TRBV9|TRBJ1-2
CASSALIAGNYGYTF
TGTGCCAGCAGCGCGCTTATCGCAGGAAACTATGGCTACACCTTC
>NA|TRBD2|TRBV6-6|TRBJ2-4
CASSPGSPGLAGAQNIQYF
TGTGCCAGCAGTCCCGGGTCCCCAGGACTAGCGGGAGCGCAAAACATTCAGTACTTC
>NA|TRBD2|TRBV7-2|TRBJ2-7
CASSARTSGTYEQYF
TGTGCCAGCAGCGCGCGTACTAGCGGAACCTACGAGCAGTACTTC
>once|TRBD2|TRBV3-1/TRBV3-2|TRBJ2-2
CASSQTLTSGYTGELFF
TGTGCCAGCAGCCAAACGTTGACTAGCGGATACACCGGGGAGCTGTTTTTT
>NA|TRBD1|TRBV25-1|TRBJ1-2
CASSPQGGYGYTF
TGTGCCAGCAGCCCACAGGGGGGCTATGGCTACACCTTC
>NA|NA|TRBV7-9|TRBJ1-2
CASSFQPGRSSYGYTF
TGTGCCAGCAGCTTCCAACCTGGGCGGAGTTCATATGGCTACACCTTC
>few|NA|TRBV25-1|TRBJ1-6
CASSDLVRNSPLHF
TGTGCCAGCAGTGATTTGGTTCGGAATTCACCCCTCCACTTT
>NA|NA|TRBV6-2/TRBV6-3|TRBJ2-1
CASSYLSSYNEQFF
TGTGCCAGCAGTTATCTCAGCTCCTACAATGAGCAGTTCTTC
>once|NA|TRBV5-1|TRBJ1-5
CASSLSAGSNQPQHF
TGCGCCAGCAGCTTGTCGGCAGGGAGCAATCAGCCCCAGCATTTT
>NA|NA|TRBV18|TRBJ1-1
CASSPGANTEAFF
TGTGCCAGCTCACCGGGAGCGAACACTGAAGCTTTCTTT
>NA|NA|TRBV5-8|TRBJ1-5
CASSFGGSNQPQHF
TGTGCCAGCAGCTTCGGAGGAAGCAATCAGCCCCAGCATTTT
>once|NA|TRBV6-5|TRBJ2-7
CASSPRTTTSYEQYF
TGTGCCAGCAGTCCACGGACAACTACATCCTACGAGCAGTACTTC
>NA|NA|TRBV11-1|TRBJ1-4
CASSLLRAEKLFF
TGTGCCAGCAGCTTACTCCGGGCTGAAAAACTGTTTTTT